This record covers a single T cell receptor (beta chain). Antigen: not known. The data belong to a study of T cell repertoires in cytomegalovirus infection. Study-wide results and limits: Dominating the ex vivo response were TCR beta clonotypes that were CMV-specific and HLA-C-restricted.

The germline V gene encodes CDR1 SQVTM and CDR2 ANQGSEA. Trimming pared 5 bases from V and 2 bases from J, leaving 33 bases between. The length of the CDR3 is 20 residues. TCRdb reprocessed the reads via MiXCR and lists one record per CDR3 protein. The sample yields about 600,000 distinct CDR3 sequences, more than 20% seen once. This receptor was obtained from a human donor in good health (CMV status not recorded). Some clones in this sample may be carry-over from other donors' samples. What was sequenced was CD8+ T cells from PBMCs. The chain joins TRBV29-1 to TRBJ2-5, with D possibly being TRBD1 (5 bases). CDR3 DNA: TGCAGCGTTCCAGGTCGAGGCCTTTCGCGGTGGGGCACATATCAAGAGACCCAGTACTTC. This translates into CSVPGRGLSRWGTYQETQYF.